The entry below describes one T cell receptor beta chain. Its cognate antigen is unknown. CDR3 size: 15 residues. Between the trimmed V and J ends, which lost 1 base and 5 bases, there was a span of 14 bases. Per germline, CDR1 SGHTA and CDR2 FQGNSA. These data come from a study of T cell responses to AZD1222 COVID-19 vaccine. Sequencing was performed with immunoSEQ multiplex PCR; in TCRdb, only in-frame clones are kept and a portion is missing. The repertoire holds tens of thousands of clones, with 91% as singletons. Whole-study findings and limits: White British people made up most donors, females outnumbered males, and clonal diversity was possibly underestimated. Epitopes outside B.1.351 and B.1.1.7 mutated regions reportedly drew nearly half of spike TCRs.

The sequence came from an adult who received the AZD1222 COVID-19 vaccine. The chain joins TRBV7-2 to TRBJ1-1; no clear D gene. The sample in question was peripheral blood, obtained 28 days after the second AZD1222 dose. In nucleotides, the CDR3 is TGTGCCAGCAGCTTAGTGGGGTTCGTGCGAACTGAAGCTTTCTTT. Protein product: CASSLVGFVRTEAFF.